These T cell receptor beta chains were read from a single sample in a study of cytomegalovirus exposure and HLA in healthy donors. Clones were read by immunoSEQ multiplex PCR, and TCRdb kept only the in-frame ones, dropping some. The profile covers about 280,000 clones, with approximately 88% appearing a single time and about 0.99% taken by the ten largest. The sequencing input was PBMCs. Receptors were obtained from a woman aged 18-29 years in good health and CMV-seronegative. The CDR3 runs from the conserved cysteine through the conserved F or W. Fields, in order: V gene, J gene, CDR3 protein.

>TRBV20-1|TRBJ2-7
CSARSTGEQYF
>TRBV18|TRBJ1-5
CASSPPGGEQPQHF
>TRBV28|TRBJ2-3
CASSFAGVTDTQYF
>TRBV2|TRBJ2-1
CASSAVAGAGYNEQFF
>TRBV29-1|TRBJ2-2
CSVPKTGQGSNTGELFF
>TRBV2|TRBJ2-7
CASSEGLAVTYEQYF
>TRBV6-5|TRBJ1-2
CASSYYGRRYGYTF
>TRBV10-3|TRBJ2-2
CAIAGVSTGELFF
>TRBV4-1|TRBJ1-4
CASSQVYLATNEKLFF
>TRBV29-1|TRBJ2-5
CSANEGLAETQYF